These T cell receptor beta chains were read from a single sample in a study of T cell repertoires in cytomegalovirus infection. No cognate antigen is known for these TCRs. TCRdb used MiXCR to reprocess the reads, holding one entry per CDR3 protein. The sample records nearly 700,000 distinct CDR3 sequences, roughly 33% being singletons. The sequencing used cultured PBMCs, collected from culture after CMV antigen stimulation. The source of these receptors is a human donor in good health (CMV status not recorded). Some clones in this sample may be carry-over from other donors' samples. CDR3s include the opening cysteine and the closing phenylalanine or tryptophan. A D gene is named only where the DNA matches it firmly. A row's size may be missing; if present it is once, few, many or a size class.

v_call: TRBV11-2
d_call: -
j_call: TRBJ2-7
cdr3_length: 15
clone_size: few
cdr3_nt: TGTGCCAGCAGCGCAAGGGGGACTTCCTCCTACGAGCAGTACTTC
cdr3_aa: CASSARGTSSYEQYF

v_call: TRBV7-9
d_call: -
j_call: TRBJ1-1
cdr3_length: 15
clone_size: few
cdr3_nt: TGTGCCAGCAGCTTAGCTTGGGTTAGGAACACTGAAGCTTTCTTT
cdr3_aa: CASSLAWVRNTEAFF

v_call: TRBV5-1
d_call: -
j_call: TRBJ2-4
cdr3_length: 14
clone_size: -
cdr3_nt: TGCGCCAGCAGCTTGAGGTTGGGCAAAAACATTCAGTACTTC
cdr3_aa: CASSLRLGKNIQYF

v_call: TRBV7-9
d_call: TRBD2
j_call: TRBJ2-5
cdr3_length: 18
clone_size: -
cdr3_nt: TGTGCCAGCAGCCGAAGTACCGGGACTAGCGGGAGTCGGGAGACCCAGTACTTC
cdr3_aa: CASSRSTGTSGSRETQYF

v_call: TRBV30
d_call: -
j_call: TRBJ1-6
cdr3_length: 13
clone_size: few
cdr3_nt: TGTGCCTGGAGTAACAGGGTGAATTCACCCCTCCACTTT
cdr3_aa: CAWSNRVNSPLHF

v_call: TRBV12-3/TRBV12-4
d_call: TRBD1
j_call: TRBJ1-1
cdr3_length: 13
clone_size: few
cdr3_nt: TGTGCCAGCAGCCGGGGACAGCACACTGAAGCTTTCTTT
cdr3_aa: CASSRGQHTEAFF

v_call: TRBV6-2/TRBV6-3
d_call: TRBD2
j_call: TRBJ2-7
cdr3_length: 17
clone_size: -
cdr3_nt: TGTGCCAGCACCCTTCGCGCGCGGGCTAGCGGGAGTCCTGGGCAGTACTTC
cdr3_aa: CASTLRARASGSPGQYF

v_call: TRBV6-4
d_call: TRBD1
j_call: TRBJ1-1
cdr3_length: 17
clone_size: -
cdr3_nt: TGTGCCAGCAGCAAGACCCGGGACAGGCCTATGAACACTGAAGCTTTCTTT
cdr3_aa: CASSKTRDRPMNTEAFF

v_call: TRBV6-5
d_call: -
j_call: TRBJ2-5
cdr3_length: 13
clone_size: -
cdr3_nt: TGTGCCAGCAGTTACGACCAGGCGGAGACCCAGTACTTC
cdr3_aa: CASSYDQAETQYF

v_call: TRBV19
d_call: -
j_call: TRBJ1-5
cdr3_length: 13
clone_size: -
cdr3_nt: TGTGCCAGTAAACGGACAGTCAATCAGCCCCAGCATTTT
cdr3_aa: CASKRTVNQPQHF

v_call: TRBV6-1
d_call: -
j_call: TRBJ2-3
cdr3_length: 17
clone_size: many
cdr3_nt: TGTGCCAGCAGTGATTCCTTGGGTAGCGGTGGCACAGATACGCAGTATTTT
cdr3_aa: CASSDSLGSGGTDTQYF

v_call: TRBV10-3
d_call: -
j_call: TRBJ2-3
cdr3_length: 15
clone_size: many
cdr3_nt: TGTGCCATCAGGCCAACTTCTCCTAGCACAGATACGCAGTATTTT
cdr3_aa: CAIRPTSPSTDTQYF

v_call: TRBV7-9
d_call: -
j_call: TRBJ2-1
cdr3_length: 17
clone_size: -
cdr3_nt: TGTGCCAGCAGCCCCCCCGGAGGTACTCCTAACTACAATGAGCAGTTCTTC
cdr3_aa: CASSPPGGTPNYNEQFF

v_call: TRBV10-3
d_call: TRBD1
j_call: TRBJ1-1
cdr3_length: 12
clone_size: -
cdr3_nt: TGTGCCATCAGTGGGGGACAGGATGAAGCTTTCTTT
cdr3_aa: CAISGGQDEAFF

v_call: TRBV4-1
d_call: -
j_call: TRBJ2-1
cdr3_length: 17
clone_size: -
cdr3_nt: TGCGCCAGCAGCCCCCGAGGGCCTCGGACTCCCGGCAATGAGCAGTTCTTC
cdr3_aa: CASSPRGPRTPGNEQFF

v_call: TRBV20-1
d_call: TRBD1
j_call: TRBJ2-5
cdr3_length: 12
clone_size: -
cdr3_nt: TGCAGTGCCCAGGGGGCAGGGGAGACCCAGTACTTC
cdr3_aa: CSAQGAGETQYF

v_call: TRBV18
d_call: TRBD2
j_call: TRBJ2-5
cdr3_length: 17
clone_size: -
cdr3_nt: TGTGCCAGCTCACCACTTTCGCTAGCGGGGTACCAAGAGACCCAGTACTTC
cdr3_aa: CASSPLSLAGYQETQYF

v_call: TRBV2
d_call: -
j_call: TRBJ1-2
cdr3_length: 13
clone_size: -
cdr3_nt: TGTGCCAGCACCAGGGACGAGGGCTATGGCTACACCTTC
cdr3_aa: CASTRDEGYGYTF

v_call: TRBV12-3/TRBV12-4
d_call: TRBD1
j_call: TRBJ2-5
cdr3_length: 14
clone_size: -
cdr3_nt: TGTGCCAGCAGCTACGGGACAGGCCAAGAGACCCAGTACTTC
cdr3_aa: CASSYGTGQETQYF

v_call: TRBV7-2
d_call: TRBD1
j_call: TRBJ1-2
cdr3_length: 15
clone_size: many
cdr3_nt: TGTGCCAGCAGCCTCGAACCAGGGACAGGGTATGGCTACACCTTC
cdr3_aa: CASSLEPGTGYGYTF

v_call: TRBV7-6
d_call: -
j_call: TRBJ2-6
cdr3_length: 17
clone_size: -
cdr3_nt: TGTGCCAGCAGCTTATGGAAGGGAAGCTCTGGGGCCAACGTCCTGACTTTC
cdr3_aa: CASSLWKGSSGANVLTF

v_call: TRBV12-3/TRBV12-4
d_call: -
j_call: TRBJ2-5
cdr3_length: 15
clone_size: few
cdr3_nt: TGTGCCAGCAGGAGGGATAGCCCCCCACAGGAGACCCAGTACTTC
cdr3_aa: CASRRDSPPQETQYF

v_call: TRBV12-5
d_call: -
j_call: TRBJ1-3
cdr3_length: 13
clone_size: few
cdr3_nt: TGTGCTAGTGGTTCCACCGCTGGAAACACCATATATTTT
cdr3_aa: CASGSTAGNTIYF

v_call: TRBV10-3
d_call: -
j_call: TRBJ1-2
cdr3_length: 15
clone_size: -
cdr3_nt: TGTGCCATCAGCGCCGGACAAGGGTCAGACTATGGCTACACCTTC
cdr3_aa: CAISAGQGSDYGYTF

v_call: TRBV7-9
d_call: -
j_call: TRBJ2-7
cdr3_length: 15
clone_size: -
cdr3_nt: TGTGCCAGCAGCTTAAGCCCAGGGCTTTTCTACGAGCAGTACTTC
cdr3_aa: CASSLSPGLFYEQYF

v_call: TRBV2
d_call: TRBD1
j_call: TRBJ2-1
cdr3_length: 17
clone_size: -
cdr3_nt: TGTGCCAGCAGTAAACGAAAGCCGGGACAGGGGAGCAATGAGCAGTTCTTC
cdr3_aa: CASSKRKPGQGSNEQFF

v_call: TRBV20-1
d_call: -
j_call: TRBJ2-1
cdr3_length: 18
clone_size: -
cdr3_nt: TGCAGTGCTAAGATGGGGGGGGCGTTATTTCACCATTACAATGAGCAGTTCTTC
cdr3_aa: CSAKMGGALFHHYNEQFF

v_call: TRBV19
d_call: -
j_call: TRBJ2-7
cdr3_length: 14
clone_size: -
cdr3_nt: TGTGCCAGTAGTATCGGAGGGGTCGGGTACGAGCAGTACTTC
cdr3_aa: CASSIGGVGYEQYF

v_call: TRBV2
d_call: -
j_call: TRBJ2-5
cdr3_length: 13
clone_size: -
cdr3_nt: TGTGCCAGCAGTGAAGCGGACGGGATTACCCAGTACTTC
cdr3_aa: CASSEADGITQYF

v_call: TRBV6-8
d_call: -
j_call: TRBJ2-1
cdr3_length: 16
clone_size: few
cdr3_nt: TGTGCCAGCAGTTATTGGCGGACTGATTCCTACAATGAGCAGTTCTTC
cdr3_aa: CASSYWRTDSYNEQFF

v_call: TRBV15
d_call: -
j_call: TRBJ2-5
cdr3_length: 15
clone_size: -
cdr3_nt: TGTGCCACCAGCAGAGATACCGGGACCCAAGAGACCCAGTACTTC
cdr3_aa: CATSRDTGTQETQYF

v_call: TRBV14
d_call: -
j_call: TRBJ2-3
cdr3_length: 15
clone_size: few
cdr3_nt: TGTGCCAGCAGCTACAGAGCTCCCAGACAGGATACGCAGTATTTT
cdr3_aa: CASSYRAPRQDTQYF

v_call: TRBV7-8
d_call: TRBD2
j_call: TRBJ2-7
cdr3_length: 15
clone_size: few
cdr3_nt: TGTGCCAGCAGTTGGACTAGCGGGTGGGCTGAGGAGCAGTACTTC
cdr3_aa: CASSWTSGWAEEQYF